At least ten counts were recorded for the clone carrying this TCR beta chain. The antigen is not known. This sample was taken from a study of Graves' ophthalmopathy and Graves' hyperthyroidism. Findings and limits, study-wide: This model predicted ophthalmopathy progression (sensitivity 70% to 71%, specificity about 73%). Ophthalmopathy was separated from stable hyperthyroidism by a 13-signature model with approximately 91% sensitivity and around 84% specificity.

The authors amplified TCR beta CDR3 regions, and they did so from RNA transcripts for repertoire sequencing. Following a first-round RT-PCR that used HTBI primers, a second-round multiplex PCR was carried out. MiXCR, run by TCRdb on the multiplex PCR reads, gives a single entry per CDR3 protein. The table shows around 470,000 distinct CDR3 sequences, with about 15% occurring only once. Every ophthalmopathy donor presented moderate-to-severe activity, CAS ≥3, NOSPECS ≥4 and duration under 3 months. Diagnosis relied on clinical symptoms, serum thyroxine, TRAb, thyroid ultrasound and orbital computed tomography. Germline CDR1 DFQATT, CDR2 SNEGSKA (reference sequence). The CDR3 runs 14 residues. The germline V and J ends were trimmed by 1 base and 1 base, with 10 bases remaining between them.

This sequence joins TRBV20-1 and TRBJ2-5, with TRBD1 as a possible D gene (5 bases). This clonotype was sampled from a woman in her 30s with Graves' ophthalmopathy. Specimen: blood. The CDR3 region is CSARVRQTQETQYF. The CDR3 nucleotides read TGCAGTGCTAGAGTCCGACAGACCCAAGAGACCCAGTACTTC.